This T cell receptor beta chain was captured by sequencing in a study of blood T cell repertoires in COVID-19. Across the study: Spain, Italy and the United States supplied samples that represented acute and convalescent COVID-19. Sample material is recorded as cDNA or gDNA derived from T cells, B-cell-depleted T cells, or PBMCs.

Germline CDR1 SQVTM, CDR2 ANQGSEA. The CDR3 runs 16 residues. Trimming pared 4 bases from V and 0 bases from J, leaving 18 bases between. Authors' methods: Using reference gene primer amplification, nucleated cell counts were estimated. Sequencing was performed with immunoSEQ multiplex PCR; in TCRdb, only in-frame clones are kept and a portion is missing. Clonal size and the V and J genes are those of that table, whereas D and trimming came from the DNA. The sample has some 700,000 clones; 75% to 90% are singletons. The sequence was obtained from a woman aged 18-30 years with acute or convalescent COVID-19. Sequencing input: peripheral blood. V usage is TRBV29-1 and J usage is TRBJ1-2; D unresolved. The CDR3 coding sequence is TGCAGCGTTGTTTTGTCAGGTCCCGAATCTAACTATGGCTACACCTTC. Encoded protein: CSVVLSGPESNYGYTF.